This T cell receptor beta chain is from a study of blood T cell repertoires in COVID-19. Study-wide background: Specimens from acute and convalescent COVID-19 originated in the United States, Italy and Spain. T cells, B-cell-depleted T cells, or PBMCs supplied cDNA or gDNA.

How the authors handled the data: Amplification of reference gene primers was used by the study to estimate nucleated cell counts. Assay used: immunoSEQ multiplex PCR; TCRdb lists only in-frame clones, some missing. V, J and clone size derive from that table, while D and trimming were established from the DNA sequence. The table has over 50,000 clones, around four fifths seen once. Germline CDR1 reads SGHRS; CDR2 reads YFSETQ. V was clipped by 3 bases and J by 3 bases; unmatched bases: 7. The CDR3 spans 15 residues. The material sequenced was peripheral blood. The chain is built from TRBV5-1 and TRBJ2-3, with 7 bases identical to TRBD1. The sequence was obtained from a man aged 65 to 79 with acute or convalescent COVID-19. The CDR3 reads CASSSLTGDTDTQYF. In nucleotides, the CDR3 is TGCGCCAGCAGCTCCCTAACAGGGGATACAGATACGCAGTATTTT.